What follows are 30 T cell receptor beta chains derived from one specimen sequenced in a study of T cells in Graves' hyperthyroidism and ophthalmopathy. There were TCR beta CDR3 regions amplified from RNA transcripts. TCR CDR3 underwent first-round RT-PCR with the HTBI primer set. TCRdb analysed the multiplex PCR reads with MiXCR anew, one entry per CDR3 protein. Of some 620,000 distinct CDR3 sequences in the sample, under 20% are singletons; the top ten hold 3.8%. The sequenced sample consisted of blood. Every receptor here comes from a woman aged 25 to 39 with Graves' hyperthyroidism.

This clonotype was picked up many times. The genes are TRBV11-3 and TRBJ1-2; a weak D match, TRBD1 (5 bases). The CDR3 runs to 15 residues. Between the trimmed V and J ends, which lost 5 bases and 6 bases, there was a span of 19 bases. In germline, CDR1 is SGHNT, CDR2 YENEEA. Written as DNA, the CDR3 is TGTGCCAGCAGCCTTAATGGTTACGGGGGTGATGGCTACACCTTC. Translation: CASSLNGYGGDGYTF.

There are a few counts of this clonotype. This chain uses TRBV20-1 with TRBJ1-5; TRBD1 matches 8 bases. V was clipped by 6 bases and J by 4 bases; unmatched bases: 14. Germline loops: CDR1 DFQATT, CDR2 SNEGSKA (reference sequence). This CDR3 contains 16 residues. The CDR3, as DNA: TGCAGTGCCGACGAAAGAGACAGGGGCTTTAATCAGCCCCAGCATTTT. Amino acid sequence: CSADERDRGFNQPQHF.

The chain combines TRBV10-3 with TRBJ2-1, with TRBD1 matching 12 bases. The CDR3 is made up of 15 amino acids. V lost 6 bases, J lost 8 bases, and 8 bases stayed unmatched. Germline CDR1 reads ENHRY; CDR2 reads SYGVKD. CDR3 DNA: TGTGCCATCAGGTTCGGGACAGGGGGCCCCGATGAGCAGTTCTTC. This sequence encodes CAIRFGTGGPDEQFF.

CDR3 nucleotides: TGTGCCAGCAGTTCGGGGAAAGATACGCAGTATTTT. It translates to CASSSGKDTQYF. The V and J genes are TRBV6-2 or TRBV6-3 and TRBJ2-3; D is perhaps TRBD2 (5 bases). The V gene lost 4 bases and the J gene lost 5 bases, with 7 bases spanning the gap. The V gene's germline CDR1 is MNHEY and CDR2 SVGEGT. The CDR3 is 12 residues long.

V is TRBV4-1 and J is TRBJ2-7; no definite D call. This CDR3 has 13 amino acids. The V gene lost 1 base and the J gene lost 3 bases, with 7 bases spanning the gap. CDR1 is MGHRA and CDR2 is YSYEKL in the germline V gene. The CDR3 is CASSQAQRYEQYF. CDR3 sequence (DNA): TGCGCCAGCAGCCAAGCACAGCGCTACGAGCAGTACTTC.

This clonotype occurred many times. CDR3 coding DNA: TGCAGTGCTCCGACCGGGACAGAGAACACTGAAGCTTTCTTT. Protein sequence: CSAPTGTENTEAFF. The rearrangement joins TRBV20-1 to TRBJ1-1, with TRBD1 matching 7 bases. This CDR3 has 14 residues. Germline CDR1 reads DFQATT; CDR2 reads SNEGSKA (reference sequence). Germline trimming cut 5 bases from V and 1 base from J; bases unmatched to any gene: 7.

As for this clonotype: With a much larger clone just one base away, this may be a read error. The genes are TRBV28 and TRBJ1-2, with unresolved D. V was clipped by 2 bases and J by 7 bases, with 20 bases between them. The germline V gene encodes CDR1 MDHEN and CDR2 SYDVKM. The CDR3 totals 16 residues. The CDR3 spells CASSLPRRARRVGYTF. In nucleotides, the CDR3 is TGTGCCAGCAGTTTACCTCGCCGGGCAAGGAGGGTTGGCTACACCTTC.

There are many counts of this clonotype. The chain links TRBV12-5 to TRBJ2-3; D gene uncertain. Germline values: CDR1 LGHNT, CDR2 FRNRAP. This CDR3 spans 12 amino acids. Between the trimmed V and J ends, which lost 6 bases and 2 bases, there was a span of 6 bases. DNA for the CDR3: TGTGCTAGTGGAACAGCCACAGATACGCAGTATTTT. Translation: CASGTATDTQYF.

This sequence joins TRBV7-9 and TRBJ2-5; D gene uncertain. Trimming removed 1 base at V and 2 bases at J, with 11 bases between. Germline V gene data show CDR1 as SEHNR and CDR2 as FQNEAQ (reference sequence). There are 15 residues in the CDR3. Written as DNA, the CDR3 is TGTGCCAGCAGCTTAGTGGTGGCAGTTCAAGAGACCCAGTACTTC. This encodes CASSLVVAVQETQYF.

The chain uses TRBV30 and TRBJ2-3; D unclear. This CDR3 comprises 11 residues. The V gene lost 2 bases and the J gene lost 5 bases, with 5 bases spanning the gap. Germline CDR1 GTSNPN, CDR2 SVGIG (reference sequence). The CDR3 here is CAWSSQDTQYF. The CDR3 DNA is TGTGCCTGGAGTTCCCAAGATACGCAGTATTTT.

This clonotype has a count of ten or more. The V call is TRBV2, the J call TRBJ2-3; 7 positions match TRBD2. The V gene end was trimmed by 7 bases and the J gene end by 2 bases; junction bases not matched to a gene: 6. This CDR3 has 14 residues. Germline assignment: CDR1 SNHLY and CDR2 FYNNEI. The CDR3 spells CASMAGVVTDTQYF. CDR3 DNA: TGTGCCAGCATGGCGGGAGTAGTCACAGATACGCAGTATTTT.

This clonotype has only a few counts. The genes are TRBV29-1 and TRBJ2-2; tentatively, D is TRBD1 (7 bases). With 4 bases removed from V and 0 bases from J, the gap between germline ends came to 12 bases. This CDR3 comprises 15 residues. Germline-derived CDR1 and CDR2 are SQVTM and ANQGSEA. CDR3 residues: CSVGGGTANTGELFF. The CDR3 DNA is TGCAGCGTTGGAGGCGGGACAGCGAACACCGGGGAGCTGTTTTTT.

In this sample, this clonotype turned up many times. V gene TRBV20-1 combines with J gene TRBJ2-3, with 9 bases matching TRBD1. The CDR3 totals 16 residues. Per germline, CDR1 DFQATT and CDR2 SNEGSKA (reference sequence). V lost 5 bases and J lost 1; bases outside the gene matches: 10. For the CDR3, the DNA is TGCAGTGCTGGACCCCCTGGGGACAGGGGCACAGATACGCAGTATTTT. This gives the protein CSAGPPGDRGTDTQYF.

This clonotype was counted once. The V call is TRBV28, the J call TRBJ1-4; 7 positions match TRBD1. Per germline, CDR1 MDHEN and CDR2 SYDVKM. V was pared by 5 bases and J by 8 bases, with 14 bases of the junction left unmatched. CDR3 size: 16 residues. CDR3 sequence: CASSAPRQGGGEKLFF. CDR3 DNA: TGTGCCAGCAGTGCACCAAGACAGGGTGGTGGCGAAAAACTGTTTTTT.

The chain combines TRBV7-3 with TRBJ1-1, with 9 nucleotides matching TRBD1. This CDR3 has 15 amino acids. Germline V CDR1 and CDR2: SGHTA, FQGTGA. V was pared by 4 bases and J by 6 bases, with 9 bases of the junction left unmatched. CDR3 sequence: CASSSLGTGRAEAFF. The CDR3 bases are TGTGCCAGCAGCTCCCTAGGGACAGGGAGGGCTGAAGCTTTCTTT.

This clonotype was seen ten or more times. The chain is built from TRBV5-1 and TRBJ2-7, with 9 bases fitting TRBD1. Germline CDR1 and CDR2: SGHRS and YFSETQ. J lost 2 bases, V lost 5 bases, and 8 bases had no gene match. This CDR3 contains 15 residues. The CDR3 loop is CASSSGTGLTYEQYF. The CDR3 DNA reads as TGCGCCAGCAGTTCAGGGACAGGGCTCACCTACGAGCAGTACTTC.

The chain carries TRBV30 and TRBJ2-1; 11 positions match TRBD2. V lost 3 bases and J lost 7; bases outside the gene matches: 5. The CDR3 consists of 14 residues. Germline values: CDR1 GTSNPN, CDR2 SVGIG (reference sequence). CDR3 region: CAWSQGLADNEQFF. In nucleotides, the CDR3 is TGTGCCTGGAGCCAGGGACTAGCGGATAATGAGCAGTTCTTC.

About this clonotype itself: A much larger clone sits a single nucleotide away, making a read error possible. The chain joins TRBV2 to TRBJ2-5; D remains ambiguous. The V gene's germline CDR1 is SNHLY and CDR2 FYNNEI. The CDR3 spans 11 residues. V was shortened by 6 bases and J by 2 bases, with 4 bases between the two germline ends. CDR3 protein: CASRAQETQYF. In DNA form, the CDR3 reads TGTGCCAGCAGGGCTCAAGAGACCCAGTACTTC.

This clonotype showed up many times. The CDR3 here is CASSPDGTGGYNEQFF. CDR3 coding DNA: TGCGCCAGCAGCCCGGACGGGACAGGGGGCTACAATGAGCAGTTCTTC. The V and J genes are TRBV5-1 and TRBJ2-1; 11 bases are a match to TRBD1. The CDR3 runs to 16 residues. After removal of 4 bases from V and 3 bases from J, the junction contained 6 bases not matched to a gene. Germline V lookup: CDR1 SGHRS, CDR2 YFSETQ.

This clonotype showed up many times. This sequence joins TRBV18 and TRBJ1-1, with a weak D call TRBD1 (6 bases). The V gene lost 8 bases and the J gene lost 4 bases, with 11 bases spanning the gap. CDR1 KGHSH and CDR2 LQKENI come from the germline V gene. This CDR3 comprises 12 residues. CDR3 amino acids: CASRDTGTEAFF. The DNA of the CDR3 is TGTGCCAGCCGGGACACGGGCACTGAAGCTTTCTTT.

V is TRBV6-1 and J is TRBJ1-2; D call uncertain. CDR1 is MNHNS and CDR2 is SASEGT in the germline V gene. The CDR3 spans 14 residues. V lost 3 bases to trimming and J lost 6 bases, with 14 bases between them. CDR3 sequence reads: CASSDYKDGDGYTF. For the CDR3, the DNA is TGTGCCAGCAGTGATTATAAGGACGGGGATGGCTACACCTTC.

This clonotype came up a few times. The chain uses TRBV5-1 and TRBJ1-1, with D tentatively TRBD1 (6 bases). From germline, CDR1 is SGHRS and CDR2 YFSETQ. Trimming stripped 3 bases from V and 7 bases from J, with 13 bases between. The CDR3 is made up of 13 amino acids. The CDR3: CASSYRVGGEAFF. The CDR3 DNA reads TGCGCCAGCAGCTACAGGGTAGGTGGTGAAGCTTTCTTT.

This clonotype occurred many times. The CDR3 protein is CASSELASGTYEQYF. CDR3 DNA: TGTGCCAGCAGTGAACTGGCTAGCGGGACCTACGAGCAGTACTTC. The chain recombines TRBV2 with TRBJ2-7, with 9 bases aligning to TRBD2. Germline lookup yields CDR1 SNHLY and CDR2 FYNNEI. J gave up 2 bases and V 2 bases, and 4 bases lay outside the gene matches. CDR3 length: 15 residues.

Details on this clonotype: One end of the junction varies from germline; a read error may be responsible. The chain recombines TRBV5-1 with TRBJ1-1, with D maybe TRBD1 (5 bases). CDR1 is SGHRS and CDR2 is YFSETQ in the germline V gene. This CDR3 contains 12 residues. Here the CDR3 DNA reads TGTGCCAGCAAACGATGGGGCGGCGCGGCTGTCTTT. This translates into CASKRWGGAAVF.

This clonotype was counted a few times. One junction end disagrees with the germline gene, perhaps due to a read error. V usage is TRBV12-5 and J usage is TRBJ2-6, with D hard to call. The CDR3 length is 13 residues. Germline V CDR1 and CDR2: LGHNT, FRNRAP. The CDR3 here is CAGGDTGANVLTF. CDR3 coding DNA: TGTGCTGGTGGTGATACTGGGGCCAACGTCCTGACTTTC.

This clonotype appeared a few times. The chain couples TRBV20-1 to TRBJ2-3; D unresolved. Germline assignment: CDR1 DFQATT and CDR2 SNEGSKA (reference sequence). The CDR3 runs 14 residues. Trimming shortened V by 1 base and J by 1 base, and 9 bases separated the two germline ends. In DNA, the CDR3 is TGCAGTGCTAGAGGTCTTGGGGGCACAGATACGCAGTATTTT. Protein sequence: CSARGLGGTDTQYF.

In its sample, this clonotype was seen many times. The V call is TRBV3-1, the J call TRBJ2-7; D might be TRBD2 (5 bases). The germline V and J ends were trimmed by 5 bases and 8 bases, with 13 bases remaining between them. The CDR3 loop spans 12 amino acids. The V gene's germline CDR1 is LGHDT and CDR2 YNNKEL (reference sequence). CDR3 protein: CASSTGGDKQYF. The CDR3, as DNA: TGTGCCAGCAGCACCGGAGGAGACAAGCAGTACTTC.

This clonotype was recorded at least ten times. The CDR3 sequence is CASSGGAVSYNEQFF. In DNA, the CDR3 is TGCGCCAGCAGCGGGGGAGCGGTCTCCTACAATGAGCAGTTCTTC. This chain uses TRBV5-1 with TRBJ2-1; the D call may be TRBD1 or TRBD2 (5 bases each). Trimming shortened V by 4 bases and J by 0 bases, and 11 bases separated the two germline ends. The germline CDR1 and CDR2 sequences are SGHRS and YFSETQ. This CDR3 comprises 15 residues.

V is TRBV7-3 and J is TRBJ1-2; D remains unclear. CDR1 and CDR2 from the germline V gene are SGHTA and FQGTGA. CDR3 length: 12 residues. Trimming pared 8 bases from V and 8 bases from J, leaving 15 bases between. CDR3 protein: CASLTALPGYTF. DNA for the CDR3: TGTGCCAGCCTCACCGCATTGCCGGGCTACACCTTC.

This rearrangement joins TRBV5-1 to TRBJ2-1; D is ambiguous. Germline CDR1 and CDR2: SGHRS and YFSETQ. Deletions cut 6 bases from V and 2 bases from J, with 21 bases between. The CDR3 is made up of 17 amino acids. The CDR3 region is CASIPPGGVSTYNEQFF. Written as DNA, the CDR3 is TGCGCCAGCATCCCCCCGGGTGGCGTCAGTACCTACAATGAGCAGTTCTTC.